Listed here are 2 T cell receptor beta chains from one sample, sequenced in a study of blood T cell repertoires in COVID-19. The protocol was immunoSEQ multiplex PCR, while the TCRdb copy is restricted to in-frame clones and leaves out a portion. The repertoire holds approximately 97,000 clones, over 70% seen once, with nearly 4.5% in the top ten. The sample taken for sequencing was peripheral blood. Receptors originate from a man in his 60s with acute or convalescent COVID-19.

This clone was recorded once. The chain carries TRBV6-2 or TRBV6-3 and TRBJ2-2; 9 bases line up with TRBD2. The J segment lost 0 bases and the V segment lost 4 bases, leaving 6 bases of the junction unmatched. Germline-derived CDR1 and CDR2 are MNHEY and SVGEGT. The CDR3 consists of 17 residues. The CDR3: CASSWNSGGPNTGELFF. CDR3 in DNA: TGTGCCAGCAGTTGGAATAGCGGGGGACCGAACACCGGGGAGCTGTTTTTT.

V gene TRBV15 combines with J gene TRBJ2-4; D is possibly TRBD2 (6 bases). CDR1 is LNHNV, CDR2 YYDKDF, per germline (reference sequence). The germline V and J ends were trimmed by 0 bases and 0 bases, with 18 bases remaining between them. The CDR3 runs 19 residues. In DNA, the CDR3 is TGTGCCACCAGCAGAGAGGTTGGGGGAGGCCTCAAAGCCAAAAACATTCAGTACTTC. Translation: CATSREVGGGLKAKNIQYF.